This T cell receptor beta chain was recovered during a study of CD8 T cells in cerebrospinal fluid in Alzheimer's disease (dated by TCRdb to about 2020). Describing the broader study: CSF T cell clonal expansion was assessed with two single-cell approaches: plate-based nested PCR sequencing and droplet-based sequencing. In the droplet-based CSF analysis comparing patients with controls, there were 10 or so healthy controls (approximately 11,000 cells) and 10 or so patients with MCI or Alzheimer's disease (10,391 cells). The CSF gene-expression analysis, which included patients with Parkinson's disease, covered a total of approximately 26 samples. This study tested whether clonally expanded T cells could be found in cerebrospinal fluid from healthy elderly individuals and from patients with neurodegenerative disease. What the study reported, not specific to this receptor: The EBV-specific clones were neither the most highly expanded clones nor enriched among patients. In pooled data, a highly expanded clone (at least 3% of TCRs) was found in 1 of 10 healthy subjects versus most of the 6 Alzheimer's patients. A higher percentage of TCRs was made up by the largest CSF clone in patients with MCI or Alzheimer's disease than in controls. Only samples with detectable clones (11 healthy, 5 MCI, 5 AD, 6 PD) were included in the overall clonality comparison. Finding EBV-specific TCRs in CSF, the authors cautioned, does not establish a causal link between EBV and Alzheimer's disease.

The library was prepared using 10x single-cell sequencing. Profiling of CSF cells was done with 10X Genomics single-cell V(D)J and 5' gene-expression libraries. CSF single-cell TCR libraries were sequenced on an Illumina NextSeq550. Regarding the original processing steps: V(D)J reads were aligned to the vdj-GRCh38 alts ensemble 2.0.0 reference and processed with the Cell Ranger vdj pipeline. Clonotypes were defined as cell barcodes sharing the same set of productive CDR3 nucleotide sequences. To connect clonality with transcriptional profiles, clonotype information was added to the gene-expression metadata in Seurat v3.0. CSF cells with more than 1,800 genes, more than 7,500 UMIs or more than 10% mitochondrial reads were excluded. To identify TCRs with known antigen specificity, CDR3-beta sequences were compared against VDJdb. The network analysis of clone sharing was performed with the R package qgraph and was limited to TCRs that had complete alpha and beta chains. TCRdb reprocessed the public reads and reports one entry per CDR3 protein sequence, without DNA. The authors' filters were not applied to this entry. The sample's records list some 730 distinct CDR3 sequences. 33% of the sample lies in the top ten.

This clonotype comes out as medium-sized (0.01 to 0.1%) from its frequency, since no count is listed. Its antigen is unknown. All participants were free of acute infectious disease and in good physical condition. Neurodegeneration in patients was confirmed with biomarkers including neurofilament, amyloid-beta and tau. For droplet-based sequencing, live CSF cells were sorted with a live/dead marker. CSF was obtained by lumbar puncture, and immune cells were pelleted by centrifugation at 300g. CSF samples were inspected for red blood cells, and any blood-contaminated sample was excluded. CSF cells were cryopreserved in freezing medium, frozen overnight at -80 °C, and then stored in liquid nitrogen. Before analysis, CSF samples had been stored for less than seven months. The CDR3 numbers 12 residues from cysteine through phenylalanine. No DNA sequence was recorded. CDR1 and CDR2, per the germline V gene, are SGHTA and FQGNSA.

The chain couples TRBV7-2 to TRBJ2-7. This sequence was found in a human donor with Alzheimer's disease. Sequences were obtained from cerebrospinal fluid. The CDR3 protein sequence reads: CASSLVPHEQYF.